This T cell receptor beta chain was recovered during a study of T cells in Graves' hyperthyroidism and ophthalmopathy. Overall study context: Peripheral blood draws took place at initial diagnosis, ahead of any treatment.

This clonotype was picked up many times. Antigen unknown. RNA transcripts gave rise to amplified TCR beta CDR3 regions. With the HTBI primer set, the TCR CDR3 went through a first round of RT-PCR. TCRdb itself ran the multiplex PCR reads through MiXCR, one entry per CDR3 protein. Of about 690,000 distinct CDR3 sequences listed, roughly a sixth were seen once; the top ten hold about 14%. Broader study findings: In simple terms, a model built on 13 V-J features told ophthalmopathy apart from stable hyperthyroidism.

Trimming shortened V by 6 bases and J by 4 bases, and 14 bases separated the two germline ends. From germline, CDR1 is KGHDR and CDR2 SFDVKD. This CDR3 comprises 14 residues. The source of the PBMCs was around 9 ml of fresh peripheral blood. Material for sequencing was blood. This sequence joins TRBV24-1 and TRBJ1-1; D perhaps matches TRBD1 (5 bases). This TCR was sampled from a middle-aged man with Graves' hyperthyroidism. The CDR3 reads CATSPAGYTTEAFF. The DNA of the CDR3 is TGTGCCACCAGTCCAGCAGGGTATACCACTGAAGCTTTCTTT.